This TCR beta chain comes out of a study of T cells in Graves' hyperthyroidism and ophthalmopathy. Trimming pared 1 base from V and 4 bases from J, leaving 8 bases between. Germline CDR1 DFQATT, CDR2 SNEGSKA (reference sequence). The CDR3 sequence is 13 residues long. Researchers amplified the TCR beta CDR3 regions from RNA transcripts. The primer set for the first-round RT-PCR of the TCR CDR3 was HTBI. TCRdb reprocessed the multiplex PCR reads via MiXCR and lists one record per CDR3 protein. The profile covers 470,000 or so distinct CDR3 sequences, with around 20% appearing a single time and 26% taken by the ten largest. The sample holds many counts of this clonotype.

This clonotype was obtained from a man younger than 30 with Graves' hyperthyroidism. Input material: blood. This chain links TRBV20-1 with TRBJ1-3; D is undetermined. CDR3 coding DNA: TGCAGTGCTAGAGGGGTAAAAGGAAACACCATATATTTT. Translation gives CSARGVKGNTIYF.